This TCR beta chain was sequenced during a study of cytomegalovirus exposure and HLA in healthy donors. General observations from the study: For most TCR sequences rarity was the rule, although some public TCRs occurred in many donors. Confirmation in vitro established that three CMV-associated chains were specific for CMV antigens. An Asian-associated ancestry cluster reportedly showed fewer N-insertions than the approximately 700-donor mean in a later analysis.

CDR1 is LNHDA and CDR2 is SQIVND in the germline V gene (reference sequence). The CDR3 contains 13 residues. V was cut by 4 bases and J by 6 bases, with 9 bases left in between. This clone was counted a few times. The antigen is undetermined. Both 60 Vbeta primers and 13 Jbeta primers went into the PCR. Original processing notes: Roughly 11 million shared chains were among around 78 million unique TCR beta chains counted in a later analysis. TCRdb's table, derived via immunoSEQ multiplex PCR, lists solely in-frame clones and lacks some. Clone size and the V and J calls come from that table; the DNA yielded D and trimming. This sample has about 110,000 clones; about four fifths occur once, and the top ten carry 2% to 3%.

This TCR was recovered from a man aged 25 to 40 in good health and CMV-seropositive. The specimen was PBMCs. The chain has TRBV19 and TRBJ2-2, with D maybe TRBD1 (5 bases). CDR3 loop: CASSNGASGELFF. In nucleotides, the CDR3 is TGTGCCAGTAGTAATGGGGCATCCGGGGAGCTGTTTTTT.